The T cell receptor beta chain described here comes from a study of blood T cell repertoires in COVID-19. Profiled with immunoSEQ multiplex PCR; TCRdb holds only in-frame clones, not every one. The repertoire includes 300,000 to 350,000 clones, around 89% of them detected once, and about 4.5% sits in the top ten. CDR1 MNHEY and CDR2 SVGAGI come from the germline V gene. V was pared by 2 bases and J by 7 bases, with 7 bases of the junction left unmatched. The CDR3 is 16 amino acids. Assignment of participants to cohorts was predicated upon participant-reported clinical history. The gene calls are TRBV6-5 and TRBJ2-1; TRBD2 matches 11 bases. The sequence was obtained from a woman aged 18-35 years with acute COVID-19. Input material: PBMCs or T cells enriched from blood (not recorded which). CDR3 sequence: CASSYGASGRLNEQFF. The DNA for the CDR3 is TGTGCCAGCAGTTACGGGGCTAGCGGGAGGTTGAATGAGCAGTTCTTC.